The sequence of this T cell receptor (beta chain) was determined in a study of OX40 agonist ivuxolimab in advanced cancers. Study in general: Ivuxolimab, an antibody acting as an agonist of OX40 (CD134), was used to treat patients. Study-level findings and limits: With doses of 0.1 to 3.0 mg/kg, CD4+ and CD8+ blood T cells had undergone clonal expansion by week 6. Mean expanded clone counts were higher in CD8+ than CD4+ T cells.

Blood got drawn at baseline, again on cycle 4 day 1, and then on cycle 7 day 1. In germline, CDR1 is SNHLY, CDR2 FYNNEI. The CDR3 contains 15 residues. With V trimmed by 4 bases and J by 5 bases, 8 bases remained unmatched. The assay was immunoSEQ multiplex PCR, and TCRdb's table has in-frame clones only and misses some. Here the sample spans about 24,000 clones, approximately 91% being singletons. Turning to this clone: Its target is not known.

The rearrangement uses TRBV2 and TRBJ2-5; 9 nucleotides align to TRBD2. The sequencing used CD4+ or CD8+ T cells sorted from blood, collected in a trial of the OX40 agonist ivuxolimab. This receptor was taken from an adult with an advanced solid tumor such as melanoma, head and neck, liver or kidney cancer. The CDR3 is CASSGDSGGMETQYF. The DNA of the CDR3 is TGTGCCAGCAGTGGGGATAGCGGGGGAATGGAGACCCAGTACTTC. The full variable domain, completed using reference TRBV2 and TRBJ2-5, is EPEVTQTPSHQVTQMGQEVILRCVPISNHLYFYWYRQILGQKVEFLVSFYNNEISEKSEIFDDQFSVERPDGSNFTLKIRSTKLEDSAMYFCASSGDSGGMETQYFGPGTRLLVL.